The 2 T cell receptor beta chains given below trace back to one sample, sequenced in a study of control samples from healthy donors and cancer patients. Libraries were prepared by immunoSEQ multiplex PCR; TCRdb keeps only in-frame clonotypes and omits some of them. Of some 99,000 clones detected, around 89% appear once; the ten largest clones hold 15% to 20%. The sequencing input was blood. The receptor set was obtained from a woman in her 50s in good health.

V gene TRBV20-1 combines with J gene TRBJ2-5; D is uncertain. The CDR3 length is 12 residues. Trimming removed 3 bases at V and 2 bases at J, with 7 bases between. Germline assignment: CDR1 DFQATT and CDR2 SNEGSKA (reference sequence). CDR3 sequence: CSASRVQETQYF. CDR3 DNA: TGCAGTGCTAGTAGAGTACAAGAGACCCAGTACTTC.

J is TRBJ2-1 and V is TRBV6-5, with D unresolved. CDR1 MNHEY and CDR2 SVGAGI come from the germline V gene. CDR3 length: 14 residues. V lost 7 bases to trimming and J lost 2 bases, with 12 bases between them. Here the CDR3 DNA reads TGTGCCAGCAATTCTGACTGGGCCTACAATGAGCAGTTCTTC. This codes for CASNSDWAYNEQFF.